Listed below are T cell receptor beta chains from one sample, sequenced in a study of blood T cell repertoires in COVID-19. Some clones are missing from TCRdb's copy, which holds only in-frame ones; the method was immunoSEQ multiplex PCR. This table holds about 160,000 clones, approximately 80% found once. Sequenced sample: PBMCs or T cells enriched from blood (not recorded which). The receptors stem from a woman aged 50 to 60 who had recovered from COVID-19. The CDR3 runs from the conserved cysteine through the conserved F or W. The order of the fields is V gene, J gene, clone size, D gene, CDR3 protein, CDR3 DNA. The D gene is left open where the match is weak. Clone size is shown for a subset of rows, as once, few, many or a class of expanded clone.

v_gene: TRBV6-6
j_gene: TRBJ2-7
abundance: NA
d_gene: TRBD1
CDR3aa: CASRGGQGAYEQYF
CDR3nt: TGTGCCAGCAGAGGGGGACAGGGGGCATACGAGCAGTACTTC

v_gene: TRBV7-3
j_gene: TRBJ2-2
abundance: NA
d_gene: TRBD1
CDR3aa: CASRGQGADAGELFF
CDR3nt: TGTGCCAGCAGGGGACAGGGGGCGGATGCCGGGGAGCTGTTTTTT

v_gene: TRBV11-3
j_gene: TRBJ1-1
abundance: NA
d_gene: NA
CDR3aa: CASSFRGGNTEAFF
CDR3nt: TGTGCCAGCAGCTTCAGGGGTGGAAACACTGAAGCTTTCTTT

v_gene: TRBV27
j_gene: TRBJ1-6
abundance: once
d_gene: TRBD1
CDR3aa: CASSFWTGGNSPLHF
CDR3nt: TGTGCCAGCAGTTTCTGGACAGGGGGAAATTCACCCCTCCACTTT

v_gene: TRBV9
j_gene: TRBJ2-3
abundance: NA
d_gene: NA
CDR3aa: CASSVSPNGDTQYF
CDR3nt: TGTGCCAGCAGCGTAAGCCCAAACGGAGATACGCAGTATTTT

v_gene: TRBV28
j_gene: TRBJ1-2
abundance: NA
d_gene: TRBD1
CDR3aa: CASRLGTGPQGYTF
CDR3nt: TGTGCCAGCAGACTGGGGACAGGGCCGCAGGGCTACACCTTC

v_gene: TRBV27
j_gene: TRBJ1-1
abundance: once
d_gene: TRBD1
CDR3aa: CASRYRGMNTEAFF
CDR3nt: TGTGCCAGCAGATACAGGGGGATGAACACTGAAGCTTTCTTT

v_gene: TRBV27
j_gene: TRBJ1-5
abundance: NA
d_gene: NA
CDR3aa: CASSKQSSGGNQPQHF
CDR3nt: TGTGCCAGCAGTAAGCAATCCTCAGGGGGCAATCAGCCCCAGCATTTT

v_gene: TRBV5-1
j_gene: TRBJ2-1
abundance: NA
d_gene: TRBD2
CDR3aa: CASSLGSTSRNNEQFF
CDR3nt: TGCGCCAGCAGCCTGGGATCGACTAGCCGGAACAATGAGCAGTTCTTC

v_gene: TRBV12-3/TRBV12-4
j_gene: TRBJ1-1
abundance: NA
d_gene: NA
CDR3aa: CASHTERFTEAFF
CDR3nt: TGTGCCAGCCACACTGAGAGGTTCACTGAAGCTTTCTTT

v_gene: TRBV7-2
j_gene: TRBJ1-1
abundance: NA
d_gene: NA
CDR3aa: CASSLRQGRGRGTEAFF
CDR3nt: TGTGCCAGCAGCTTACGACAAGGGCGGGGCCGCGGCACTGAAGCTTTCTTT

v_gene: TRBV5-1
j_gene: TRBJ1-5
abundance: once
d_gene: NA
CDR3aa: CASSLDGASNQPQHF
CDR3nt: TGCGCCAGCAGCTTGGATGGGGCAAGCAATCAGCCCCAGCATTTT

v_gene: TRBV2
j_gene: TRBJ1-3
abundance: NA
d_gene: NA
CDR3aa: CASSEQGWPGNTIYF
CDR3nt: TGTGCCAGCAGTGAACAGGGGTGGCCTGGAAACACCATATATTTT

v_gene: TRBV20-1
j_gene: TRBJ1-5
abundance: NA
d_gene: NA
CDR3aa: CSASPGRGVSNQPQHF
CDR3nt: TGCAGTGCTAGTCCCGGCCGGGGGGTTAGCAATCAGCCCCAGCATTTT

v_gene: TRBV7-2
j_gene: TRBJ2-5
abundance: few
d_gene: TRBD1
CDR3aa: CASSYPGQGQETQYF
CDR3nt: TGTGCCAGCAGCTACCCGGGACAGGGCCAAGAGACCCAGTACTTC